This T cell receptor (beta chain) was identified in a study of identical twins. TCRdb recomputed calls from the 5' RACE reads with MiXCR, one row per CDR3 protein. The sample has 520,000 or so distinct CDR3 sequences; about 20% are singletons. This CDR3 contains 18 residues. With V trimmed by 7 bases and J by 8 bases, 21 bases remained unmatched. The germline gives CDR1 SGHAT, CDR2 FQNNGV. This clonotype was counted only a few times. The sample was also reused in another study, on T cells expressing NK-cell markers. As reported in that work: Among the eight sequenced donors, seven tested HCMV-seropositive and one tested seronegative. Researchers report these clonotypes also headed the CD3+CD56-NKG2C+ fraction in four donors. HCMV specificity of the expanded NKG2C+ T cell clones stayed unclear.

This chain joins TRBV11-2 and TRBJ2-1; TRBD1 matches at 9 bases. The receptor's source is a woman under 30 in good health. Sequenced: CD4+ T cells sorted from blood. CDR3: CASTGTGTTLRENYEQFF. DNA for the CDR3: TGTGCCAGCACCGGGACAGGGACGACTTTGCGGGAGAATTATGAGCAGTTCTTC.